This T cell receptor (beta chain) was recovered during a study of OX40 agonist ivuxolimab in advanced cancers. Study-wide context: Enrolled patients in dose escalation had cancers that were hepatocellular carcinoma, melanoma, renal cell or head and neck cancer.

Using immunoSEQ multiplex PCR, the repertoire was profiled, and TCRdb retains in-frame clones only, with some absent. This table holds about 66,000 clones, about nine tenths found once. Germline V gene sequence: CDR1 MNHEY, CDR2 SVGAGI. V shed 5 bases, J shed 2 bases, and the junction held 7 bases outside the gene matches. The CDR3 is made up of 15 amino acids. The chain recombines TRBV6-5 with TRBJ2-3, with TRBD1 matching 7 bases. This TCR was sampled from an adult with an advanced solid tumor such as melanoma, head and neck, liver or kidney cancer. Sample: CD4+ or CD8+ T cells sorted from blood, taken in a trial of the OX40 agonist ivuxolimab. The CDR3 loop reads CASSRQGLDTDTQYF. The CDR3 region has the DNA TGTGCCAGCAGTCGACAGGGCCTAGACACAGATACGCAGTATTTT.